Below are 29 T cell receptor beta chains sequenced from a single sample in a study of T cell responses to AZD1222 COVID-19 vaccine. The repertoire was sequenced with immunoSEQ multiplex PCR; TCRdb's copy has only in-frame clones and lacks some. The table shows 120,000 to 150,000 clones, with about 90% occurring only once. The specimen was peripheral blood, collected 28 days after the second AZD1222 dose. These receptors originate from an adult who received the AZD1222 COVID-19 vaccine.

V gene TRBV5-1 combines with J gene TRBJ1-2, with TRBD1 identical over 9 bases. With 4 bases clipped from V and 7 bases from J, the junction kept 2 bases outside the gene matches. Germline CDR1 is SGHRS and CDR2 is YFSETQ. This CDR3 has 12 residues. CDR3 sequence reads: CASSRTGVGYTF. In DNA form, the CDR3 reads TGCGCCAGCAGCCGGACAGGGGTTGGCTACACCTTC.

The chain is built from TRBV4-1 and TRBJ1-2; 8 bases are shared with TRBD1. This CDR3 has 15 residues. V lost 0 bases to trimming and J lost 8 bases; unmatched junction nucleotides: 8. The germline V gene encodes CDR1 MGHRA and CDR2 YSYEKL. In DNA, the CDR3 is TGCGCCAGCAGCCAAGACCCTGGACAGGGCGGGGGCTACACCTTC. Translation: CASSQDPGQGGGYTF.

The CDR3, as DNA: TGTGCCAGCAGCCCCGTAAACTTAAGGGATTCCGGGGAGCTGTTTTTT. Protein: CASSPVNLRDSGELFF. V is TRBV7-9 and J is TRBJ2-2; unclear D gene. The CDR3 runs to 16 residues. Trimming took 5 bases from V and 6 from J, leaving 19 bases between them. CDR1 is SEHNR, CDR2 FQNEAQ, per germline (reference sequence). The full variable domain, its missing parts supplied by reference TRBV7-9 and TRBJ2-2, is DTGVSQNPRHKITKRGQNVTFRCDPISEHNRLYWYRQTLGQGPEFLTYFQNEAQLEKSRLLSDRFSAERPKGSFSTLEIQRTEQGDSAMYLCASSPVNLRDSGELFFGEGSRLTVL.

The J gene is TRBJ1-5, the V gene TRBV2, with TRBD1 matching over 10 bases. The CDR3 sequence is 15 residues long. In germline, CDR1 is SNHLY, CDR2 FYNNEI. After removal of 5 bases from V and 4 bases from J, the junction contained 5 bases not matched to a gene. CDR3 residues: CASSPGTGANQPQHF. The CDR3 bases are TGTGCCAGCAGTCCCGGGACAGGGGCAAATCAGCCCCAGCATTTT.

As DNA, the CDR3 is TGCGCCAGCAGCCAAGACAGACAGGGGAGACAGACCCAGTACTTC. Translated: CASSQDRQGRQTQYF. The chain carries TRBV4-3 and TRBJ2-5, with TRBD1 identical over 8 bases. With V trimmed by 0 bases and J by 6 bases, 6 bases remained unmatched. From germline, CDR1 is LGHNA and CDR2 YSLEER. CDR3 length equals 15 residues.

The chain links TRBV14 to TRBJ2-2; 7 positions agree with TRBD2. From germline, CDR1 is SGHDN and CDR2 FVKESK. V shed 0 bases, J shed 4 bases, and the junction held 5 bases outside the gene matches. This CDR3 has 16 residues. In DNA, the CDR3 is TGTGCCAGCAGCCAAGATCGGGGGGTCGGCACCGGGGAGCTGTTTTTT. Translating gives CASSQDRGVGTGELFF.

V is TRBV3-1 (or the pseudogene TRBV3-2) and J is TRBJ1-1, with TRBD1 matching 7 bases. Germline loops: CDR1 LGHDT, CDR2 YNNKEL (reference sequence). The CDR3 has 14 residues. Trimming at V came to 3 bases and at J to 4 bases, leaving 5 bases not matched to a gene. The CDR3 nucleotides are TGTGCCAGCAGCCAGGGGCAGGGGGGCACTGAAGCTTTCTTT. Translation gives CASSQGQGGTEAFF.

The chain links TRBV6-5 to TRBJ2-7; tentative D call: TRBD1 (5 bases). Germline V lookup: CDR1 MNHEY, CDR2 SVGAGI. The CDR3 runs 14 residues. Deletions cut 6 bases from V and 1 base from J, with 13 bases between. The CDR3 region has the DNA TGTGCCAGCAGACCCACCCGACAGTCCTACGAGCAGTACTTC. Translated: CASRPTRQSYEQYF.

The genes are TRBV19 and TRBJ1-4; 9 bases are a match to TRBD1. Germline values: CDR1 LNHDA, CDR2 SQIVND (reference sequence). V gave up 7 bases and J gave up 4 bases; unmatched junction bases: 25. The CDR3 length is 21 residues. This CDR3 reads CASTGGTFTGQGFGGNEKLFF. The CDR3 bases are TGTGCCAGTACCGGAGGGACGTTCACGGGACAGGGCTTCGGGGGTAATGAAAAACTGTTTTTT.

The chain couples TRBV20-1 to TRBJ2-7, with 8 bases matching TRBD2. Germline CDR1 and CDR2: DFQATT and SNEGSKA (reference sequence). The J segment lost 5 bases and the V segment lost 3 bases, leaving 15 bases of the junction unmatched. The CDR3 is 16 residues long. CDR3 sequence reads: CSASLLAENPRDEQYF. CDR3 nucleotides: TGCAGTGCTAGTCTACTAGCGGAAAACCCTCGGGACGAGCAGTACTTC.

The chain links TRBV6-6 to TRBJ2-1, with 9 nucleotides matching TRBD2. Germline CDR1 MNHNY, CDR2 SVGAGI (reference sequence). V shed 7 bases, J shed 7 bases, and the junction held 11 bases outside the gene matches. The CDR3 runs to 15 residues. The DNA of the CDR3 is TGTGCCAGCACCCCCGCCGGACTAGCGCAAAATGAGCAGTTCTTC. Translated, it gives CASTPAGLAQNEQFF.

This sequence joins TRBV24-1 and TRBJ2-5, with D possibly TRBD2 on 5 matching bases. The CDR3 loop spans 14 amino acids. Germline loops: CDR1 KGHDR, CDR2 SFDVKD. V lost 7 bases to trimming and J lost 0 bases, with 11 bases between them. The CDR3 protein is CATRGGRNQETQYF. The CDR3 DNA follows: TGTGCCACCAGAGGAGGTCGGAACCAAGAGACCCAGTACTTC.

This sequence joins TRBV6-5 and TRBJ2-2; TRBD1 matches at 10 bases. Germline V CDR1 and CDR2: MNHEY, SVGAGI. V shed 11 bases and J 4 bases; nucleotides not matched to a gene: 4. The CDR3 loop spans 13 amino acids. The CDR3, as DNA: TGTGCCGACAGGGACAGGGGCACCGGGGAGCTGTTTTTT. This translates into CADRDRGTGELFF.

The chain employs TRBV19 and TRBJ2-2; 10 positions agree with TRBD2. V shed 8 bases and J 2 bases; nucleotides not matched to a gene: 8. The CDR3 sequence is 16 residues long. Germline CDR1 and CDR2: LNHDA and SQIVND (reference sequence). CDR3 residues: CASLASGSANTGELFF. As DNA, the CDR3 is TGTGCCAGTTTAGCTAGCGGGAGCGCTAACACCGGGGAGCTGTTTTTT.

This clone was detected only once. This CDR3 reads CATFGATSKQYF. CDR3 DNA sequence: TGTGCCACCTTCGGCGCAACAAGTAAGCAGTACTTC. The V gene is TRBV6-5, the J gene TRBJ2-7, with unresolved D. This CDR3 is 12 amino acids long. Deletions cut 10 bases from V and 8 bases from J, with 18 bases between. Germline V gene sequence: CDR1 MNHEY, CDR2 SVGAGI.

The rearrangement uses TRBV7-2 and TRBJ1-2; D remains ambiguous. V lost 1 base, J lost 4 bases, and 10 bases lay in between. This CDR3 contains 14 residues. CDR1 is SGHTA and CDR2 is FQGNSA in the germline V gene. The CDR3 DNA sequence: TGTGCCAGCAGCTTAGGCCAGGATTTCTATGGCTACACCTTC. It is translated as CASSLGQDFYGYTF.

In its sample, this clone was seen once. This chain joins TRBV6-2 or TRBV6-3 and TRBJ2-5; D tentatively reads TRBD1 or TRBD2 (5 bases each). The V end lost 2 bases, the J end lost 5 bases, and 21 bases lay between the germline ends. CDR1 MNHEY and CDR2 SVGEGT come from the germline V gene. The CDR3 length is 17 residues. The CDR3 region has the DNA TGTGCCAGCAGTTACCCCGCGATAGCCTCCCGGGGCGAGACCCAGTACTTC. Its translation: CASSYPAIASRGETQYF.

The chain couples TRBV3-1 (or the pseudogene TRBV3-2) to TRBJ2-7; 7 bases map to TRBD1. Trimming removed 3 bases from V and 5 bases from J; junction bases left unmatched: 13. The CDR3 totals 16 residues. Per germline, CDR1 LGHDT and CDR2 YNNKEL (reference sequence). The CDR3 loop reads CASSHLRGQTNHEQYF. DNA of the CDR3: TGTGCCAGCAGCCACCTACGGGGACAGACCAACCACGAGCAGTACTTC.

V usage is TRBV19 and J usage is TRBJ1-5, with a weak D call TRBD1 (5 bases). This CDR3 is built from 14 residues. In germline, CDR1 is LNHDA, CDR2 SQIVND (reference sequence). V was clipped by 3 bases and J by 5 bases, with 11 bases between them. CDR3: CASSIRGPHQPQHF. CDR3 coding DNA: TGTGCCAGTAGTATTAGGGGCCCCCATCAGCCCCAGCATTTT.

This chain connects TRBV2 to TRBJ2-7; D perhaps matches TRBD1 (6 bases). Trimming left V 2 bases short and J 5 bases short, with 10 bases between. CDR1 and CDR2 (germline): SNHLY, FYNNEI. This CDR3 is built from 13 residues. This CDR3 reads CASSEQGINEQYF. In nucleotides, the CDR3 is TGTGCCAGCAGTGAACAGGGGATCAACGAGCAGTACTTC.

The chain employs TRBV5-1 and TRBJ2-7, with 11 bases aligning to TRBD1. The CDR3 loop spans 16 amino acids. Per germline, CDR1 SGHRS and CDR2 YFSETQ. With V trimmed by 0 bases and J by 4 bases, 6 bases remained unmatched. CDR3 loop: CASSLDGQGARYEQYF. The CDR3 nucleotides are TGCGCCAGCAGCTTGGATGGACAGGGGGCTCGGTACGAGCAGTACTTC.

V is TRBV6-5 and J is TRBJ2-7; 9 bases fit TRBD2. V was clipped by 6 bases and J by 6 bases; unmatched bases: 12. The CDR3 covers 15 residues. In germline, CDR1 is MNHEY, CDR2 SVGAGI. The CDR3 here is CASSPNAGGKVEQYF. CDR3 DNA: TGTGCCAGCAGCCCAAACGCGGGGGGGAAGGTCGAGCAGTACTTC.

This chain joins TRBV7-3 and TRBJ2-3; D unresolved. The germline V and J ends were trimmed by 1 base and 1 base, with 3 bases remaining between them. Germline V gene lookup returns CDR1 SGHTA and CDR2 FQGTGA. The CDR3 runs to 13 residues. CDR3 DNA sequence: TGTGCCAGCAGCTTAAGTGGCACAGATACGCAGTATTTT. It translates to CASSLSGTDTQYF.

There are a few counts of this clone. V gene TRBV7-9 combines with J gene TRBJ2-7; TRBD2 matches 16 bases. CDR1 SEHNR and CDR2 FQNEAQ come from the germline V gene (reference sequence). Trimming cost V 5 bases and J 4 bases; bases outside gene matches: 11. The CDR3 sequence is 18 residues long. CDR3 protein: CASSPPGLAGGHLYEQYF. The CDR3 DNA follows: TGTGCCAGCAGCCCGCCGGGACTAGCGGGAGGGCACTTGTACGAGCAGTACTTC.

The chain joins TRBV11-1 to TRBJ1-1; D not resolved. From germline, CDR1 is SGHAT and CDR2 FQDESV (reference sequence). V dropped 8 bases and J dropped 0 bases, with 7 bases sitting between them. The CDR3 has 12 residues. The CDR3 here is CASGIMNTEAFF. Here the CDR3 DNA reads TGTGCCAGCGGGATAATGAACACTGAAGCTTTCTTT.

This clone appeared once. The gene calls are TRBV1 and TRBJ2-5; whether TRBD1, the table's D call, matches the DNA was not checked. TRBV1 is assigned pseudogene status. This CDR3 has 14 residues. CDR3 protein: CTSSQEAKQETQYF. CDR3 bases: TGCACCAGCAGCCAAGAGGCAAAACAAGAGACCCAGTACTTC.

The chain is built from TRBV6-2 or TRBV6-3 and TRBJ2-2, with 11 bases matching TRBD2. The CDR3 consists of 16 residues. V was pared by 0 bases and J by 5 bases, with 2 bases of the junction left unmatched. Germline CDR1 and CDR2: MNHEY and SVGEGT. CDR3 residues: CASSYSGLAGTGELFF. As DNA, the CDR3 is TGTGCCAGCAGTTACTCCGGACTAGCGGGTACCGGGGAGCTGTTTTTT.

The chain links TRBV14 to TRBJ1-6; D unclear. V lost 0 bases and J lost 6, with 3 bases in between. CDR1 and CDR2 (germline): SGHDN, FVKESK. The CDR3 is made up of 13 amino acids. Here the CDR3 reads CASSQDSNSPLHF. CDR3 bases: TGTGCCAGCAGCCAAGACAGTAATTCACCCCTCCACTTT.

The J gene is TRBJ1-4, the V gene TRBV5-1; D uncertain. Trimming took 3 bases from V and 6 from J, leaving 12 bases between them. The germline CDR1 and CDR2 sequences are SGHRS and YFSETQ. The CDR3 spans 14 residues. The CDR3 loop is CASSWRGYDEKLFF. The CDR3 DNA reads as TGCGCCAGCAGCTGGCGGGGATACGATGAAAAACTGTTTTTT.